The table lists the clone carrying this T cell receptor beta chain with a few counts. This entry comes from a study of shared clonotypes between healthy human individuals. Deep-level settings were used for running the assay. For each subset, genomic DNA was distributed in equal portions over several immunoSEQ plates. The repertoire was sequenced with immunoSEQ multiplex PCR; TCRdb's copy has only in-frame clones and lacks some. The sample consists of 100,000 or so clones, roughly half of them appearing once. The source material was PBMCs. The receptor was derived from a woman in her forties in good health. Some clones in this sample may be carry-over from other donors' samples.

DNA for the CDR3: TGTGCCAGCAGTGAACAGTTGAACACTGAAGCTTTCTTT. Protein product: CASSEQLNTEAFF. The rearrangement links TRBV6-1 to TRBJ1-1; D call uncertain. The CDR3 totals 13 residues. V lost 2 bases and J 0 bases, leaving 4 bases between the germline ends. Germline lookup yields CDR1 MNHNS and CDR2 SASEGT.